The 21 T cell receptor beta chains listed next were all sequenced from one sample in a study of T-cell reconstitution after alpha-beta-depleted transplantation in children. Using unique molecular identifiers, the investigators prepared the TCRbeta library. MiXCR, applied by TCRdb to the PCR reads, yields one record per CDR3 protein. The sample shows fewer than 250,000 distinct CDR3 sequences, just under 8.5% of them seen only once. The sequencing here drew on PBMCs, mostly from graft donor cells, taken 180 days after TCRalphabeta/CD19-depleted stem cell transplant. Source of these receptors: a male patient under 18 who had a stem cell transplant for acute lymphoblastic leukemia, so the T cells may come from the graft donor.

This clonotype was observed many times. The chain couples TRBV9 to TRBJ2-1; 8 positions match TRBD2. V trimming: 7 bases; J trimming: 7 bases; junction bases outside the gene matches: 16. Germline CDR1 reads SGDLS; CDR2 reads YYNGEE. This CDR3 is built from 16 residues. The CDR3 DNA sequence: TGTGCCAGCTCCACGGGAGCGGGAGTTGGGGGGAATGAGCAGTTCTTC. Its translation: CASSTGAGVGGNEQFF.

This clonotype came up many times. This chain joins TRBV7-2 and TRBJ2-5, with 13 bases that match TRBD2. Per germline, CDR1 SGHTA and CDR2 FQGNSA. CDR3 length equals 16 residues. The V gene end was trimmed by 3 bases and the J gene end by 2 bases; junction bases not matched to a gene: 3. The CDR3 sequence: CASSFTSGGAQETQYF. The DNA of the CDR3 is TGTGCCAGCAGCTTCACTAGCGGGGGGGCGCAAGAGACCCAGTACTTC. The variable domain in full, completed from reference TRBV7-2 and TRBJ2-5, reads GAGVSQSPSNKVTEKGKDVELRCDPISGHTALYWYRQSLGQGLEFLIYFQGNSAPDKSGLPSDRFSAERTGGSVSTLTIQRTQQEDSAVYLCASSFTSGGAQETQYFGPGTRLLVL.

This clonotype has more than one count but fewer than ten. V gene TRBV7-9 combines with J gene TRBJ1-4; the match to TRBD1 covers 8 bases. Germline assignment: CDR1 SEHNR and CDR2 FQNEAQ (reference sequence). With 5 bases clipped from V and 8 bases from J, the junction kept 7 bases outside the gene matches. This CDR3 contains 14 residues. The CDR3 DNA follows: TGTGCCAGCAGCCACCGGGACAGGACCGAAAAACTGTTTTTT. Translated, it gives CASSHRDRTEKLFF.

This clonotype was seen at least ten times. The V call is TRBV6-1, the J call TRBJ2-5; 7 nucleotides agree with TRBD2. The J segment lost 3 bases and the V segment lost 9 bases, leaving 10 bases of the junction unmatched. The V gene's germline CDR1 is MNHNS and CDR2 SASEGT. The CDR3 consists of 14 residues. The CDR3 protein is CASKLSGPKETQYF. As DNA, the CDR3 is TGTGCCAGTAAACTTAGCGGGCCTAAAGAGACCCAGTACTTC.

This clonotype was found many times. The chain uses TRBV7-2 and TRBJ2-7; TRBD1 agrees at 7 bases. Germline lookup yields CDR1 SGHTA and CDR2 FQGNSA. The CDR3 has 14 amino acids. Trimming at V came to 5 bases and at J to 7 bases, leaving 11 bases not matched to a gene. CDR3 in DNA: TGTGCCAGCAGCCCCTGGACAGGATCAGAGGAGCAGTACTTC. Its translation is CASSPWTGSEEQYF.

This clonotype came up many times. The V and J genes are TRBV4-1 and TRBJ1-5; 8 nucleotides line up with TRBD1. Germline V gene sequence: CDR1 MGHRA, CDR2 YSYEKL. V lost 3 bases to trimming and J lost 4 bases; unmatched junction nucleotides: 11. CDR3 length: 17 amino acids. CDR3 amino acids: CASSQVPGQAANQPQHF. The CDR3 DNA reads TGCGCCAGCAGCCAGGTCCCGGGACAGGCTGCTAATCAGCCCCAGCATTTT.

This clonotype was observed a few times. The chain is built from TRBV12-3 or TRBV12-4 and TRBJ1-2; a possible D gene is TRBD1 (5 bases). The V end was cut by 1 base, the J end by 8 bases, with 17 bases between. This CDR3 is built from 15 residues. The CDR3 here is CASSLVGQGSPGYTF. The DNA for the CDR3 is TGTGCCAGCAGTTTAGTGGGTCAGGGCAGTCCCGGCTACACCTTC.

This clonotype was counted ten times or more. The genes are TRBV23-1 and TRBJ2-3; 13 bases align to TRBD2. TRBV23-1 is an open reading frame whose function is uncertain. The CDR3 covers 17 residues. The V and J ends lost 2 bases and 3 bases, in that order; junction bases with no gene match: 5. The CDR3 here is CASSQLLTSGGTDTQYF. CDR3 coding DNA: TGCGCCAGCAGTCAACTTCTGACTAGCGGGGGGACAGATACGCAGTATTTT.

This clonotype was picked up many times. The V call is TRBV10-2, the J call TRBJ2-7, with 10 bases matching TRBD2. J gave up 6 bases and V 6 bases, and 8 bases lay outside the gene matches. The CDR3 spans 14 residues. CDR1 is WSHSY and CDR2 is SAAADI in the germline V gene. The CDR3: CASRDTSGAVEQYF. CDR3 coding DNA: TGCGCCAGCAGAGACACTAGCGGGGCCGTCGAGCAGTACTTC.

This clonotype was recorded many times. The chain combines TRBV24-1 with TRBJ2-3; D not resolved. CDR1 is KGHDR and CDR2 is SFDVKD in the germline V gene. The CDR3 consists of 13 residues. Between the trimmed V and J ends, which lost 1 base and 4 bases, there was a span of 5 bases. CDR3 in amino acids: CATSDLQADTQYF. CDR3 in DNA: TGTGCCACCAGTGATTTACAAGCAGATACGCAGTATTTT.

This clonotype showed up many times. J is TRBJ2-7 and V is TRBV4-2; TRBD1 might be the D (5 bases). CDR1 is LGHNA and CDR2 is YNFKEQ in the germline V gene. Trimming pared 0 bases from V and 3 bases from J, leaving 18 bases between. This CDR3 region has 17 residues. CDR3 protein: CASSQDNPQGIDYEQYF. The CDR3 nucleotides are TGTGCCAGCAGCCAAGATAACCCTCAGGGAATAGACTACGAGCAGTACTTC.

This clonotype was counted ten times or more. The chain couples TRBV5-1 to TRBJ1-1; no clear D. V lost 3 bases, J lost 2 bases, and 11 bases lay in between. This CDR3 contains 14 residues. Germline V gene sequence: CDR1 SGHRS, CDR2 YFSETQ. CDR3 loop: CASSSGGPNTEAFF. The CDR3 DNA is TGCGCCAGCAGCTCCGGAGGTCCTAACACTGAAGCTTTCTTT.

This clonotype was seen a few times. The chain recombines TRBV9 with TRBJ1-4; D ambiguous. Trimming cost V 2 bases and J 10 bases, with 15 bases left between them. This CDR3 region has 14 residues. CDR1 and CDR2 from the germline V gene are SGDLS and YYNGEE. As DNA, the CDR3 is TGTGCCAGCAGCGTGAACTCCGCGGGTGGAAAACTGTTTTTT. It encodes CASSVNSAGGKLFF.

There are many counts of this clonotype. The chain has TRBV27 and TRBJ2-1; TRBD2 matches 7 bases. The CDR3 contains 15 residues. Per germline, CDR1 MNHEY and CDR2 SMNVEV (reference sequence). V trimming: 4 bases; J trimming: 7 bases; junction bases outside the gene matches: 10. CDR3 loop: CASSSISGLPNEQFF. The CDR3 coding sequence is TGTGCCAGCAGTTCAATTAGCGGGCTACCGAATGAGCAGTTCTTC.

This clonotype was seen many times. The chain recombines TRBV12-3 or TRBV12-4 with TRBJ2-3; 8 bases match TRBD2. Trimming cost V 3 bases and J 2 bases; bases outside gene matches: 4. The CDR3 has 15 residues. The CDR3 sequence is CASSLRGGTTDTQYF. Written as DNA, the CDR3 is TGTGCCAGCAGTTTGCGCGGGGGGACCACAGATACGCAGTATTTT.

This clonotype was seen repeatedly, ten times or more. The V gene is TRBV19, the J gene TRBJ2-2; 10 bases map to TRBD1. V shed 8 bases, J shed 5 bases, and the junction held 2 bases outside the gene matches. This CDR3 comprises 13 residues. Germline V gene data show CDR1 as LNHDA and CDR2 as SQIVND (reference sequence). The CDR3 reads CASDRGLTGELFF. In DNA form, the CDR3 reads TGTGCCAGTGACAGGGGGCTTACCGGGGAGCTGTTTTTT.

This clonotype was counted a few times. This chain connects TRBV5-1 to TRBJ2-7; a weak D match, TRBD2 (6 bases). Germline CDR1 is SGHRS and CDR2 is YFSETQ. V was shortened by 0 bases and J by 2 bases, with 12 bases between the two germline ends. The CDR3 length is 15 residues. As DNA, the CDR3 is TGCGCCAGCAGCTTGGACGGGACTTTTCCCTACGAGCAGTACTTC. Residues: CASSLDGTFPYEQYF. The full variable domain, rest sourced from reference TRBV5-1 and TRBJ2-7, is KAGVTQTPRYLIKTRGQQVTLSCSPISGHRSVSWYQQTPGQGLQFLFEYFSETQRNKGNFPGRFSGRQFSNSRSEMNVSTLELGDSALYLCASSLDGTFPYEQYFGPGTRLTVT.

Of note for this clonotype: A much larger clonotype is one base distant, so this may be a read error. This chain uses TRBV6-5 with TRBJ2-7; D is ambiguous. This CDR3 is 13 amino acids long. The germline V gene has CDR1 MNHEY and CDR2 SVGAGI. In nucleotides, the CDR3 is TGTGCCAGCAGTTATCAGGTCTCCTACGACCAGTACTTC. Translated, it gives CASSYQVSYDQYF.

This clonotype was seen repeatedly, ten times or more. J is TRBJ2-7 and V is TRBV11-2; no reliable D call. Germline CDR1 reads SGHAT; CDR2 reads FQNNGV. CDR3 length equals 14 residues. Deletions cut 7 bases from V and 3 bases from J, with 16 bases between. CDR3 sequence reads: CASNRGLSHYEQYF. The CDR3 region has the DNA TGTGCCAGCAACCGCGGTCTCTCTCACTACGAGCAGTACTTC.

A remark on this clonotype: A much larger clone sits a single nucleotide away, making a read error possible. V and J are TRBV25-1 and TRBJ2-7; 10 nucleotides align to TRBD1. The CDR3 contains 14 residues. Germline lookup yields CDR1 MGHDK and CDR2 SYGVNS. Germline trimming cut 10 bases from V and 1 base from J; bases unmatched to any gene: 7. The CDR3 protein is CATTRTGGSYEQYF. The CDR3 DNA reads as TGTGCCACCACTCGGACAGGGGGATCCTACGAGCAGTACTTC.

This clonotype was seen ten or more times. The chain has TRBV7-2 and TRBJ1-2; TRBD1 is a possible D gene (5 bases). Germline CDR1 is SGHTA and CDR2 is FQGNSA. The germline V and J ends were trimmed by 1 base and 7 bases, with 13 bases remaining between them. CDR3 length equals 14 residues. The CDR3 sequence is CASSLGRGTSGYTF. In DNA form, the CDR3 reads TGTGCCAGCAGCTTAGGACGGGGGACCAGTGGCTACACCTTC.